The present T cell receptor beta chain was sequenced within a study of CXCR3-negative and CXCR3-positive naive CD8 T cells. The study, taken as a whole, reports: Naive subsets had comparable surface CD5, so TRB CDR3 properties gauged TCR strength. Whereas both naive subsets had comparably high diversity, memory CD8+ cells had much lower diversity.

CDR1 is DFQATT, CDR2 SNEGSKA, per germline (reference sequence). The CDR3 has 15 amino acids. About this clonotype itself: Its antigen is unidentified.

The method, 5' RACE with UMI labels, was used to prepare the TRB cDNA libraries. Each CDR3 protein gets one entry in TCRdb, which reprocessed the 5' RACE reads and gives no DNA. Across fewer than 60,000 distinct CDR3 sequences, the top ten clones capture under 25% of the sample. This chain joins TRBV20-1 and TRBJ2-7. Sequencing was performed on memory CD8+ T cells from blood. This clonotype was sampled from a human donor in good health. Some clones in this sample may be carry-over from other donors' samples. CDR3 loop: CSARDRSTGFYEQYF.